This record covers a single T cell receptor (beta chain). What it binds is not known. The data originate from a study of cytotoxic CD8 clonotypes in ibrutinib-treated CLL. Overall study: Response samples were taken after a median roughly 12 months of treatment, range 6 to 36. Study-level results: Public clonotypes proved infrequent, and on treatment they shrank or remained steady. Clonality went up at the time of ibrutinib response, stayed stable in sustained remission, and later dropped back toward its baseline level at progression.

About 2 micrograms of genomic DNA, which was extracted from cryopreserved PBMCs, served as the material used for the TCR beta libraries. The CDR3 loop spans 12 amino acids. The germline gives CDR1 MDHEN, CDR2 SYDVKM. V lost 4 bases, J lost 1 base, and 4 bases lay in between. The data were produced by immunoSEQ multiplex PCR, yet TCRdb's version contains in-frame clones alone and is incomplete. The repertoire includes roughly 29,000 clones, around 52% of them detected once, and over 4.5% sits in the top ten. The origin of this receptor is a human donor with chronic lymphocytic leukemia. This rearrangement joins TRBV28 to TRBJ2-5; D not resolved. The input for sequencing was PBMCs, taken before ibrutinib treatment. The CDR3: CASSSLQETQYF. The CDR3, as DNA: TGTGCCAGCAGTTCTCTCCAAGAGACCCAGTACTTC.